A selection of T cell receptor beta chains follows, all from one sample in a study of beta chain features in type 1 diabetes. Clones were sequenced by immunoSEQ multiplex PCR, and TCRdb holds only the in-frame ones, with some missing. The sample has 60,000 to 75,000 clones; approximately 59% are singletons. What was sequenced was Tregs from blood. The receptors were sampled from a woman in her late teens or twenties in good health. Both conserved end residues are part of each CDR3. The D gene is left open where the match is weak. Size values are once, few and many counts, or a class for expanded clones, and some rows have none.

CASSLGTANTEAFF	TGTGCCAGCAGCTTAGGGACAGCGAACACTGAAGCTTTCTTT	NA	TRBV7-9	14	TRBJ1-1	NA
CATKRDGDYEQYF	TGTGCCACCAAGCGGGACGGAGACTACGAGCAGTACTTC	TRBD2	TRBV7-9	13	TRBJ2-7	NA
CAWSVSREAFF	TGTGCCTGGAGTGTATCCAGGGAAGCTTTCTTT	NA	TRBV30	11	TRBJ1-1	NA
CASSQWTSGRYEQYF	TGCGCCAGCAGCCAATGGACTAGCGGGAGATACGAGCAGTACTTC	TRBD2	TRBV4-1	15	TRBJ2-7	few
CAWTEGSEETQYF	TGTGCCTGGACGGAAGGGAGTGAAGAGACCCAGTACTTC	NA	TRBV30	13	TRBJ2-5	NA
CSATARVGTEAFF	TGCAGCGCCACGGCCAGGGTTGGAACTGAAGCTTTCTTT	NA	TRBV29-1	13	TRBJ1-1	few
CASSLRAATSTDTQYF	TGTGCCAGCAGCTTAAGAGCGGCAACTAGCACAGATACGCAGTATTTT	NA	TRBV7-2	16	TRBJ2-3	NA
CASSLVGGETQYF	TGTGCCAGCAGCTTAGTAGGGGGAGAGACCCAGTACTTC	NA	TRBV7-9	13	TRBJ2-5	NA
CARTGLVNEQFF	TGTGCCAGAACAGGGTTGGTGAATGAGCAGTTCTTC	NA	TRBV2	12	TRBJ2-1	NA
CASSLDTLRGTGELFF	TGCGCCAGCAGCTTGGACACCCTGCGCGGGACCGGGGAGCTGTTTTTT	NA	TRBV5-1	16	TRBJ2-2	NA
CASRGLAGNEQFF	TGCGCCAGCAGGGGACTAGCGGGCAATGAGCAGTTCTTC	TRBD2	TRBV4-1	13	TRBJ2-1	NA
CASSLPGGNYGYTF	TGTGCCAGCAGCCTCCCGGGGGGAAACTATGGCTACACCTTC	NA	TRBV11-2	14	TRBJ1-2	NA
CASSVGGGFYNEQFF	TGTGCCAGCAGCGTAGGAGGGGGCTTCTACAATGAGCAGTTCTTC	TRBD1	TRBV9	15	TRBJ2-1	once
CASSQDTSGRYGYTF	TGCGCCAGCAGCCAAGATACCTCAGGGCGCTATGGCTACACCTTC	NA	TRBV4-3	15	TRBJ1-2	NA
CASSQDFFRAEQFF	TGCGCCAGCAGCCAAGATTTTTTCAGGGCTGAGCAGTTCTTC	NA	TRBV4-1	14	TRBJ2-1	few
CAWSGGGYEQYF	TGTGCCTGGAGTGGAGGGGGTTACGAGCAGTACTTC	NA	TRBV30	12	TRBJ2-7	once
CASSPRTSGGAGSYNEQFF	TGCGCCAGCAGCCCCCGGACTAGCGGGGGGGCGGGTTCCTACAATGAGCAGTTCTTC	TRBD2	TRBV4-3	19	TRBJ2-1	few
CASSSYRGPKGTEAFF	TGTGCCAGCAGCTCCTACAGGGGCCCAAAGGGGACTGAAGCTTTCTTT	TRBD1	TRBV7-9	16	TRBJ1-1	NA
CASSQRQGFNEQFF	TGTGCCAGCAGCCAAAGACAGGGATTCAATGAGCAGTTCTTC	TRBD1	TRBV14	14	TRBJ2-1	NA
CASSPALRGIYTF	TGTGCCAGCAGTCCAGCGCTCCGGGGAATCTACACCTTC	NA	TRBV27	13	TRBJ1-2	NA
CASSGFSRGSYEQYF	TGTGCCAGCAGCGGATTTAGCAGGGGATCCTACGAGCAGTACTTC	NA	TRBV11-2	15	TRBJ2-7	NA
CAISYGTAQYGYTF	TGTGCCATCAGTTACGGGACAGCTCAATATGGCTACACCTTC	TRBD1	TRBV10-3	14	TRBJ1-2	few
CASSYGTGGGEQYF	TGTGCCAGCAGTTACGGGACAGGGGGAGGCGAGCAGTACTTC	TRBD1	TRBV6-6	14	TRBJ2-7	NA
CASSAETGNSPLHF	TGTGCCAGCAGCGCTGAGACGGGAAATTCACCCCTCCACTTT	NA	TRBV7-9	14	TRBJ1-6	NA
CASSPRERGGRDYYGYTF	TGTGCCAGCAGCCCCCGCGAGAGAGGTGGCAGGGACTACTATGGCTACACCTTC	NA	TRBV9	18	TRBJ1-2	NA
CASSRDTYEQYF	TGTGCCAGCTCACGTGACACCTACGAGCAGTACTTC	NA	TRBV18	12	TRBJ2-7	NA
CASSLSGYGADYGYTF	TGTGCCAGCAGCTTATCGGGATACGGCGCCGACTATGGCTACACCTTC	NA	TRBV7-3	16	TRBJ1-2	NA
CASSNGISGANVLTF	TGTGCCAGCAGCAACGGTATCTCTGGGGCCAACGTCCTGACTTTC	NA	TRBV11-2	15	TRBJ2-6	NA
CASSWAGPGELFF	TGTGCCAGCAGTTGGGCGGGACCCGGGGAGCTGTTTTTT	NA	TRBV6-1	13	TRBJ2-2	NA
CASSLWGGEETQYF	TGTGCCAGCAGCTTATGGGGGGGAGAAGAGACCCAGTACTTC	TRBD2	TRBV7-9	14	TRBJ2-5	few
CASGLDGTGRNEQFF	TGTGCTAGTGGTTTGGACGGGACAGGCCGAAATGAGCAGTTCTTC	TRBD1	TRBV12-5	15	TRBJ2-1	few
CASSEALQFAENTEAFF	TGTGCCAGCAGTGAAGCGCTTCAATTTGCAGAAAACACTGAAGCTTTCTTT	NA	TRBV6-1	17	TRBJ1-1	NA
CASSITTGAGYNEQFF	TGTGCCAGTAGTATAACGACAGGGGCGGGCTACAATGAGCAGTTCTTC	TRBD1	TRBV19	16	TRBJ2-1	few
CASSSRRGGMTYTGELFF	TGTGCCAGCAGCTCCCGGAGAGGGGGCATGACCTACACCGGGGAGCTGTTTTTT	TRBD1	TRBV5-6	18	TRBJ2-2	NA
CASSPGGRPQHF	TGTGCCAGCTCACCGGGGGGGCGGCCCCAGCATTTT	NA	TRBV18	12	TRBJ1-5	few
CASLVPTGATYEQYF	TGCGCCAGCTTAGTACCGACAGGGGCAACCTACGAGCAGTACTTC	TRBD1	TRBV10-2	15	TRBJ2-7	NA
CAISGSGELFF	TGTGCCATTAGCGGAAGCGGGGAGCTGTTTTTT	NA	TRBV10-3	11	TRBJ2-2	NA
CASRGQGRTEAFF	TGTGCCAGCAGGGGACAGGGGAGGACTGAAGCTTTCTTT	TRBD1	TRBV27	13	TRBJ1-1	NA
CSVAGGGPEAFF	TGCAGCGTTGCAGGGGGCGGACCCGAAGCTTTCTTT	TRBD1	TRBV29-1	12	TRBJ1-1	NA
CASSESGGAGDTQYF	TGTGCCAGCAGTGAGAGCGGGGGGGCTGGAGATACGCAGTATTTT	TRBD2	TRBV2	15	TRBJ2-3	NA
CASSQGQGAGGNTIYF	TGCGCCAGCAGCCAAGGACAGGGGGCTGGGGGAAACACCATATATTTT	TRBD1	TRBV4-1	16	TRBJ1-3	NA
CASSLAGIYGYTF	TGTGCCAGCAGCTTAGCCGGGATCTATGGCTACACCTTC	NA	TRBV7-2	13	TRBJ1-2	few
CASRQAGSETQYF	TGTGCCAGCAGGCAAGCGGGGTCGGAGACCCAGTACTTC	TRBD2	TRBV6-6	13	TRBJ2-5	few
CASSSTTGLNTEAFF	TGCGCCAGCAGCTCGACGACAGGGTTGAACACTGAAGCTTTCTTT	TRBD1	TRBV5-1	15	TRBJ1-1	once
CASSPPLTSGHTDTQYF	TGTGCCAGCTCACCCCCTTTGACTAGCGGTCACACAGATACGCAGTATTTT	TRBD2	TRBV18	17	TRBJ2-3	NA
CASRFNVLDRPLYEQYF	TGTGCAAGTCGCTTCAATGTTTTGGACAGGCCTCTATACGAGCAGTACTTC	NA	TRBV12-2	17	TRBJ2-7	NA
CASSLNPGDRGRGELFF	TGTGCCAGCAGCTTGAACCCCGGAGACCGCGGCCGCGGGGAGCTGTTTTTT	NA	TRBV11-2	17	TRBJ2-2	NA
CAISEGGALNTEAFF	TGTGCCATCAGTGAGGGAGGGGCGCTGAACACTGAAGCTTTCTTT	NA	TRBV10-3	15	TRBJ1-1	NA
CASSLGQGMDEQYF	TGCGCCAGCAGCTTGGGGCAGGGTATGGACGAGCAGTACTTC	NA	TRBV5-1	14	TRBJ2-7	NA
CASSMRQYGYTF	TGTGCCAGCAGTATGCGGCAGTATGGCTACACCTTC	NA	TRBV6-5	12	TRBJ1-2	NA
CASSLNPGFAYEQYF	TGTGCCAGCAGCTTAAATCCGGGGTTCGCCTACGAGCAGTACTTC	NA	TRBV7-2	15	TRBJ2-7	NA
CASSPTGTHYEQYF	TGTGCCAGCAGCCCCACCGGGACTCACTACGAGCAGTACTTC	NA	TRBV7-3	14	TRBJ2-7	NA
CASSLLWAGGPWQETQYF	TGTGCCAGCAGCCTACTGTGGGCGGGGGGGCCGTGGCAAGAGACCCAGTACTTC	TRBD2	TRBV7-2	18	TRBJ2-5	NA
CASSFIIVAGGGNEQFF	TGTGCCAGCAGCTTTATCATAGTAGCGGGAGGGGGCAATGAGCAGTTCTTC	TRBD2	TRBV5-4	17	TRBJ2-1	few
CAWTGQTYEQYF	TGTGCCTGGACAGGGCAAACCTACGAGCAGTACTTC	NA	TRBV30	12	TRBJ2-7	few